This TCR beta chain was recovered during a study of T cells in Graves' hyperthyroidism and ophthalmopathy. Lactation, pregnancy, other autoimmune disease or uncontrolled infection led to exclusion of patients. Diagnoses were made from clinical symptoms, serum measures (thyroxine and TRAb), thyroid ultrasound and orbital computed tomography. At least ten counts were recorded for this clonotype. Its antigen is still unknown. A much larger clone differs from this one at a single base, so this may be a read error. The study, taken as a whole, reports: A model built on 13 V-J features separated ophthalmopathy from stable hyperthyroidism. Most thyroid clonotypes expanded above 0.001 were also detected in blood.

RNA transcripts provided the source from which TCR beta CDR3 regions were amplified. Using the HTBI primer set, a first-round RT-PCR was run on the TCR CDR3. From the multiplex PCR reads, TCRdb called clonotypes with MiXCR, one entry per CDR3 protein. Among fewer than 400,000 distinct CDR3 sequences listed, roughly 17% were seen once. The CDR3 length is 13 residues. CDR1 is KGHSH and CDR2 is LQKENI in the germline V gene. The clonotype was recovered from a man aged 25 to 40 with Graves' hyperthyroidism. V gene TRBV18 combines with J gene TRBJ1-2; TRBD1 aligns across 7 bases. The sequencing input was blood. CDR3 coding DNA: TGTGCCAGCCCACCACGTACAGGGGATGGCTACACCTTC. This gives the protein CASPPRTGDGYTF.